Listed here are 15 T cell receptor beta chains from one sample, sequenced in a study of regulatory T cells in long-lasting Graves disease. The sample's time point: newly diagnosed GD, antithyroid drugs for less than 3 months. PBMC-extracted RNA yielded the TCR library. Investigators prepared the TCR beta libraries by applying iRepertoire HTBI primers and Arm-PCR of CDR3 regions. TCRdb passed the multiplex PCR reads through MiXCR, listing each CDR3 protein once. The repertoire holds about 240,000 distinct CDR3 sequences, with 20% as singletons. The sequencing used peripheral blood mononuclear cells (PBMCs), collected at new diagnosis, from a patient treated with antithyroid drugs. The receptor set was obtained from a female donor with Graves disease.

The chain combines TRBV7-9 with TRBJ2-7; 7 nucleotides align to TRBD1. The length of the CDR3 is 14 residues. Germline V CDR1 and CDR2: SEHNR, FQNEAQ (reference sequence). J lost 0 bases, V lost 4 bases, and 3 bases had no gene match. The CDR3 here is CASSSDRSSYEQYF. CDR3 DNA sequence: TGTGCCAGCAGCTCGGACAGGAGCTCCTACGAGCAGTACTTC.

This clonotype was seen repeatedly, ten times or more. This chain joins TRBV29-1 and TRBJ2-1, with TRBD2 identical over 11 bases. The junction had 4 bases not matched to a gene; V was cut back by 2 bases and J by 7 bases. Germline CDR1 SQVTM, CDR2 ANQGSEA. The CDR3 loop spans 14 amino acids. The chain's CDR3 is CSVERASGGNEQFF. CDR3 sequence (DNA): TGCAGCGTTGAACGGGCTAGCGGGGGGAATGAGCAGTTCTTC.

There are many counts of this clonotype. The gene calls are TRBV5-5 and TRBJ2-4; tentatively, D is TRBD1 or TRBD2 (5 bases each). CDR3 length: 13 residues. CDR1 is SGHKS, CDR2 YYEKEE, per germline (reference sequence). V lost 4 bases and J 7 bases, leaving 12 bases between the germline ends. The CDR3 coding sequence is TGTGCCAGCAGCCCCGGGACCTCGAACATTCAGTACTTC. This codes for CASSPGTSNIQYF.

This clonotype was counted a few times. This chain joins TRBV15 and TRBJ1-5; D not certain. There are 15 residues in the CDR3. Germline V gene sequence: CDR1 LNHNV, CDR2 YYDKDF (reference sequence). The germline V and J ends were trimmed by 1 base and 5 bases, with 12 bases remaining between them. This chain's CDR3 is CATSRATAAYQPQHF. In nucleotides, the CDR3 is TGTGCCACCAGCAGAGCTACGGCTGCTTATCAGCCCCAGCATTTT.

This clonotype was counted a few times. The V and J genes are TRBV10-2 and TRBJ2-2; TRBD2 is a possible D gene (6 bases). Germline values: CDR1 WSHSY, CDR2 SAAADI. The CDR3 runs 15 residues. V was pared by 5 bases and J by 2 bases, with 12 bases between. In DNA form, the CDR3 reads TGCGCCAGCAGTTGGTTAGCGGCTAACACCGGGGAGCTGTTTTTT. This encodes CASSWLAANTGELFF.

This clonotype was detected ten times or more. The CDR3, as DNA: TGCGCCAGCAGTGGGGCAGGCCCCGCGAACACCGGGGAGCTGTTTTTT. Its translation: CASSGAGPANTGELFF. V and J are TRBV5-1 and TRBJ2-2; possible D gene TRBD1, 5 bases. The CDR3 loop spans 16 amino acids. CDR1 SGHRS and CDR2 YFSETQ come from the germline V gene. Trimming took 5 bases from V and 0 from J, leaving 14 bases between them.

In this sample, this clonotype turned up many times. The V and J genes are TRBV27 and TRBJ2-7; TRBD1 might be the D (6 bases). V dropped 5 bases and J dropped 6 bases, with 14 bases sitting between them. Germline V CDR1 and CDR2: MNHEY, SMNVEV (reference sequence). The CDR3 is made up of 13 amino acids. CDR3 protein: CASSAGTKTEQYF. In DNA form, the CDR3 reads TGTGCCAGCAGTGCCGGGACAAAAACCGAGCAGTACTTC.

This clonotype has a handful of counts. The chain uses TRBV4-1 and TRBJ1-2; D is unresolved. Deletions cut 1 base from V and 1 base from J, with 10 bases between. The CDR3 contains 15 residues. Germline CDR1 and CDR2: MGHRA and YSYEKL. The CDR3 protein is CASSQAPGVNYGYTF. The CDR3 DNA reads as TGCGCCAGCAGCCAAGCCCCCGGGGTTAACTATGGCTACACCTTC.

This clonotype occurred many times. This CDR3 is CASSLTRGDEQYF. CDR3 DNA: TGTGCCAGCTCCCTCACCAGGGGAGACGAGCAGTACTTC. This sequence joins TRBV18 and TRBJ2-7; TRBD1 might be the D (6 bases). This CDR3 comprises 13 residues. V shed 6 bases and J shed 5 bases, with 14 bases lying between them. Germline CDR1 reads KGHSH; CDR2 reads LQKENI. The full variable domain, its missing parts supplied by reference TRBV18 and TRBJ2-7, is NAGVMQNPRHLVRRRGQEARLRCSPMKGHSHVYWYRQLPEEGLKFMVYLQKENIIDESGMPKERFSAEFPKEGPSILRIQQVVRGDSAAYFCASSLTRGDEQYFGPGTRLTVT.

This clonotype turned up a few times. Relative to the germline gene, one junction end is altered; a read error may explain this. V and J are TRBV30 and TRBJ1-2, with D tentatively TRBD1 (6 bases). The CDR3 consists of 13 residues. Per germline, CDR1 GTSNPN and CDR2 SVGIG (reference sequence). The DNA of the CDR3 is TGTGCCTGGATGGGACAATCTAACTACGGCTACACCTTC. It is translated as CAWMGQSNYGYTF.

With respect to this clonotype: This likely traces to a read error, being one base from a far larger clone. The chain employs TRBV10-3 and TRBJ2-2; 8 bases line up with TRBD2. The CDR3 is made up of 17 amino acids. V shed 10 bases, J shed 2 bases, and the junction held 15 bases outside the gene matches. Germline V CDR1 and CDR2: ENHRY, SYGVKD. The CDR3 DNA is TGTGCCAGCAGCGGGACTAACGGGAGGGGAAACACCGGGGAGCTGTTTTTT. Translating it yields CASSGTNGRGNTGELFF.

The chain recombines TRBV6-2 or TRBV6-3 with TRBJ2-2; 7 nucleotides line up with TRBD2. The ends lost 4 bases at V and 3 bases at J; junction bases unmatched: 5. Germline V gene data show CDR1 as MNHEY and CDR2 as SVGEGT. The CDR3 runs 15 residues. This CDR3 reads CASSSSSGHTGELFF. CDR3 coding DNA: TGTGCCAGCAGTTCTTCTAGCGGCCACACCGGGGAGCTGTTTTTT.

In regard to this clonotype: A much larger clone lies one base from this, so it may be a read error. The chain uses TRBV11-3 and TRBJ2-4, with D perhaps matching TRBD1 (6 bases). CDR1 and CDR2 from the germline V gene are SGHNT and YENEEA. There are 16 residues in the CDR3. The CDR3 DNA follows: TGTGCCAGCAGCTTAGTACAGGGCGGAGGCAAAAACATTCAGCACTTC. This gives the protein CASSLVQGGGKNIQHF.

This clonotype came up a few times. V and J are TRBV20-1 and TRBJ2-7, with 11 nucleotides matching TRBD2. Germline V gene lookup returns CDR1 DFQATT and CDR2 SNEGSKA (reference sequence). The CDR3 covers 14 residues. Trimming took 1 base from V and 6 from J; bases not matched to a gene: 5. In DNA, the CDR3 is TGCAGTGCTAGAGCCCGTAGCGGGAGGGGCGAGCAGTACTTC. As protein: CSARARSGRGEQYF.

This clonotype was picked up many times. CDR3: CASSPGPTAAEQFF. CDR3 DNA: TGCGCCAGCAGCCCGGGCCCTACGGCGGCTGAGCAGTTCTTC. This chain joins TRBV10-1 and TRBJ2-1; D is unresolved. This CDR3 has 14 residues. The germline gives CDR1 WNHNN, CDR2 SYGVQD (reference sequence). V gave up 6 bases and J gave up 9 bases, with 18 bases separating them.